These T cell receptor beta chains were read from a single sample in a study of CD8 T cells in ankylosing spondylitis. TCRdb recomputed calls from the 5' RACE reads with MiXCR, one row per CDR3 protein. The data show 350,000 to 450,000 distinct CDR3 sequences, with 20% to 30% seen just once and under 0.9% held by the top ten. The sample was blood, either unsorted or a sorted T cell fraction (not recorded which). These receptors originate from a male donor with ankylosing spondylitis. CDR3s include the opening cysteine and the closing phenylalanine or tryptophan. Each record gives: J gene, V gene, D gene, clone size, CDR3 DNA, CDR3 protein. A D gene is named only where the DNA matches it firmly. Some rows have no size entry. The others give once, few or many, or a class for an expanded clone.

TRBJ1-1 TRBV29-1 . . TGCAGCGTTGAATGGAGGGACACTGAAGCTTTCTTT CSVEWRDTEAFF
TRBJ2-5 TRBV27 TRBD1 . TGTGCCAGCAGTTCGGGACAGGGGGAGACCCAGTACTTC CASSSGQGETQYF
TRBJ2-5 TRBV5-1 . . TGCGCCAGTGGACAGTCTGGAGAGACCCAGTACTTC CASGQSGETQYF
TRBJ2-1 TRBV6-2/TRBV6-3 TRBD2 . TGTGCCAGCACTCCACTAGCGGGATCCCCCAACAACAATGAGCAGTTCTTC CASTPLAGSPNNNEQFF
TRBJ1-2 TRBV29-1 TRBD1 few TGCAGCGTTGAGGGACAGAGGCTTGGTGGCTACACCTTC CSVEGQRLGGYTF
TRBJ1-6 TRBV29-1 TRBD1 . TGCAGCGCCCGGACAGGGAGTATGGATTCACCCCTCCACTTT CSARTGSMDSPLHF
TRBJ2-1 TRBV24-1 . . TGTGCCACCAGTGATCTTTACACAGAGCAGTTCTTC CATSDLYTEQFF
TRBJ2-5 TRBV11-2 . . TGTGCCAGCAGCTTAGATACGAGGGTTGCCGGTGAGACCCAGTACTTC CASSLDTRVAGETQYF
TRBJ2-1 TRBV10-3 TRBD1 few TGTGCCAATGGGGGACAGGGAGGATTCAATGAGCAGTTCTTC CANGGQGGFNEQFF
TRBJ2-3 TRBV4-1 TRBD2 few TGCGCCAGCAGCCTCAGACTAGCGGACCGCACAGATACGCAGTATTTT CASSLRLADRTDTQYF
TRBJ2-1 TRBV24-1 TRBD2 . TGTGCCACCTCGCTCGGCGGGAGAGGGCGGGTGGACAATGAGCAGTTCTTC CATSLGGRGRVDNEQFF
TRBJ2-2 TRBV20-1 TRBD1 . TGCAGTGCTAGTACCGGACAGGGGTACACCGGGGAGCTGTTTTTT CSASTGQGYTGELFF
TRBJ2-1 TRBV12-3/TRBV12-4 . few TGTGCCAGCAAGAGGGGAGACTCCTACAATGAGCAGTTCTTC CASKRGDSYNEQFF
TRBJ2-1 TRBV5-8 TRBD2 . TGTGCCAGCAGCTTGGCACTAGCGGGAGGCCATGAGCAGTTCTTC CASSLALAGGHEQFF
TRBJ2-1 TRBV12-3/TRBV12-4 . few TGTGCCAACGCCCGGGGGCCGTACAATGAGCAGTTCTTC CANARGPYNEQFF
TRBJ1-6 TRBV6-1 . . TGTGCCAGCAGTACCTCCGGGACGGAAAATTCACCCCTCCACTTT CASSTSGTENSPLHF
TRBJ2-7 TRBV19 TRBD1 . TGTGCCAGTAGTTTCTCAGGGGGCAACGACGAGCAGTACTTC CASSFSGGNDEQYF
TRBJ1-6 TRBV7-9 . . TGTGCCAGCAGCCCCATAGGAGGGAGGGATTCACCCCTCCACTTT CASSPIGGRDSPLHF
TRBJ2-5 TRBV20-1 TRBD1 . TGCAGTGCTCGGTGGACAGGGGCAGAGACCCAGTACTTC CSARWTGAETQYF
TRBJ1-1 TRBV20-1 . . TGCAGTGCTAGTCTGATGGGGGCTCTAGAAGCTTTCTTT CSASLMGALEAFF
TRBJ1-5 TRBV5-5 TRBD1 few TGTGCCAGCAGCTTGGCCCCGACAGGGAATCAGCCCCAGCATTTT CASSLAPTGNQPQHF
TRBJ1-3 TRBV11-3 . few TGTGCCAGCAGCTCCACCCGGACGGGGTATGGAAACACCATATATTTT CASSSTRTGYGNTIYF
TRBJ1-6 TRBV11-2 . many TGTGCCAGCAGCTTTTCAGGGGTTAATTCACCCCTCCACTTT CASSFSGVNSPLHF
TRBJ2-2 TRBV3-1 . few TGTGCCAGCAGCCAAGCACTTTGGAGGAACACCGGGGAGCTGTTTTTT CASSQALWRNTGELFF
TRBJ2-5 TRBV5-1 . few TGCGCCAGCAGCACCAAGACGGGTGAAGAGACCCAGTACTTC CASSTKTGEETQYF
TRBJ1-3 TRBV20-1 . few TGCAGTGCGCTGAGTCCTGCGGGGTATGAAGGAAACACCATATATTTT CSALSPAGYEGNTIYF
TRBJ1-5 TRBV7-9 TRBD1 . TGTGCCAGCAGCTCCAGGACAGGCGGCAATCAGCCCCAGCATTTT CASSSRTGGNQPQHF
TRBJ1-1 TRBV15 . . TGTGCCACCAGCAGGGTGACAGGTCAAGGGGCTGAAGCTTTCTTT CATSRVTGQGAEAFF
TRBJ1-4 TRBV7-9 . . TGTGCCAGCAGCTTAGGACAGGCGACTAATGAAAAACTGTTTTTT CASSLGQATNEKLFF
TRBJ2-2 TRBV2 . few TGTGCCAGCAGTGACAGTATAAGGACCGGGGAGCTGTTTTTT CASSDSIRTGELFF
TRBJ2-5 TRBV9 . . TGTGCCAGCAGCCCCCGGACAAATCAAGAGACCCAGTACTTC CASSPRTNQETQYF
TRBJ2-2 TRBV6-1 . . TGTGCCAGCATTGGGAGGGGACAAGGGACCGGGGAGCTGTTTTTT CASIGRGQGTGELFF
TRBJ2-1 TRBV20-1 . . TGCAGTGCCAGGGGGGGCCCCCGAATTATCTACAATGAGCAGTTCTTC CSARGGPRIIYNEQFF
TRBJ2-3 TRBV7-2 TRBD2 . TGCGCCAGCAGCTTGGAGCTAGCGGGCACAGATACGCAGTATTTT CASSLELAGTDTQYF
TRBJ1-5 TRBV6-1 . . TGTGCCAGCAGTGACTGGGGGGATCAGCCCCAGCATTTT CASSDWGDQPQHF